This T cell receptor beta chain was observed in a study of blood T cell repertoires in COVID-19. As for the study in general: From the United States, Italy and Spain came samples of acute and convalescent COVID-19. In each case, the material was cDNA or gDNA derived from T cells, B-cell-depleted T cells, or PBMCs.

TCRdb's copy holds only in-frame clones and misses some; the assay was immunoSEQ multiplex PCR. The table has about 360,000 clones, about 80% seen once. This CDR3 has 17 amino acids. The ends lost 3 bases at V and 3 bases at J; junction bases unmatched: 5. From germline, CDR1 is SGHTA and CDR2 FQGNSA. V is TRBV7-2 and J is TRBJ2-1, with 13 bases lining up with TRBD2. The TCR was taken from a human donor with acute or convalescent COVID-19. The donor label of this sample is uncertain. Sequencing was done on a sample of peripheral blood. This CDR3 is CASSFRTSGGHYNEQFF. CDR3 nucleotides: TGTGCCAGCAGCTTCCGGACTAGCGGGGGCCACTACAATGAGCAGTTCTTC.